The 15 T cell receptor beta chains listed next were all sequenced from one sample in a study of blood T cells in healthy people across ages. The authors ran a second PCR of about 6 to 12 cycles using a sample-barcoded 5' primer and a J-beta primer mix. TCRdb independently ran MiXCR on the 5' RACE reads; one entry per CDR3 protein. Among around 1.7 million distinct CDR3 sequences listed, 28% were seen once. What was sequenced was blood. The receptors derive from a woman in her twenties or thirties in good health.

The rearrangement uses TRBV27 and TRBJ1-1, with D hard to call. This CDR3 is 12 amino acids long. CDR1 is MNHEY, CDR2 SMNVEV, per germline (reference sequence). The V gene lost 5 bases and the J gene lost 6 bases, with 10 bases spanning the gap. CDR3 DNA: TGTGCCAGCAGTCCAGGACTGGCTGAAGCTTTCTTT. This encodes CASSPGLAEAFF.

V and J are TRBV7-2 and TRBJ1-2; no reliable D call. Germline CDR1 reads SGHTA; CDR2 reads FQGNSA. The CDR3 extends over 13 amino acids. V lost 4 bases and J lost 6, with 12 bases in between. For the CDR3, the DNA is TGTGCCAGCAGCTCGGCGGTTGCAGATGGCTACACCTTC. Protein: CASSSAVADGYTF.

The gene calls are TRBV12-5 and TRBJ2-3; D remains ambiguous. The V gene lost 5 bases and the J gene lost 4 bases, with 19 bases spanning the gap. CDR1 is LGHNT and CDR2 is FRNRAP in the germline V gene. This CDR3 is 16 amino acids long. In DNA, the CDR3 is TGTGCTAGTGGTCCCCCCACTCTAATACACGCAGATACGCAGTATTTT. It encodes CASGPPTLIHADTQYF.

This chain uses TRBV28 with TRBJ1-1; D may be TRBD1 (5 bases). The CDR3 contains 12 residues. The germline V gene encodes CDR1 MDHEN and CDR2 SYDVKM. The ends were cut back, 6 bases at V and 8 bases at J, with 13 bases in the middle. The CDR3 bases are TGTGCCAGCAGCCTAGGGGCCCCGGAAGCTTTCTTT. Translation: CASSLGAPEAFF.

J is TRBJ2-3 and V is TRBV5-6, with 8 bases that match TRBD1. The CDR3 length is 15 residues. J was trimmed by 4 bases and V by 2 bases; bases with no gene match: 6. Germline CDR1 reads SGHDT; CDR2 reads YYEEEE. CDR3 loop: CASSFQGAPADTQYF. The CDR3 DNA sequence: TGTGCCAGCAGCTTCCAGGGGGCGCCTGCAGATACGCAGTATTTT.

This CDR3 is CASSQAHLSYEQYF. The CDR3 nucleotides are TGCGCCAGCAGCCAAGCTCACCTAAGCTACGAGCAGTACTTC. The rearrangement joins TRBV4-3 to TRBJ2-7; D gene unclear. In germline, CDR1 is LGHNA, CDR2 YSLEER. CDR3 length: 14 residues. V was clipped by 1 base and J by 3 bases, with 10 bases between them.

In DNA form, the CDR3 reads TGCAGTGCTCCCGGGACAGGGGCTTTGGAGCAGTACTTC. Its translation is CSAPGTGALEQYF. The chain links TRBV20-1 to TRBJ2-5; TRBD1 matches 10 bases. The V gene's germline CDR1 is DFQATT and CDR2 SNEGSKA (reference sequence). The CDR3 loop spans 13 amino acids. Unmatched junction bases numbered 11, after V lost 5 bases and J lost 11 bases.

A remark on this clonotype: At one end the junction does not follow the germline gene, possibly because of a read error. This chain uses TRBV28 with TRBJ1-6; TRBD1 is a possible D gene (5 bases). The CDR3 is 16 amino acids. Germline V gene lookup returns CDR1 MDHEN and CDR2 SYDVKM. CDR3 DNA sequence: TGTGCCAGCAGTTTTGGGGGGATAATGAGTAATTCACTCCTCCACTTT. It yields the protein CASSFGGIMSNSLLHF.

The rearrangement links TRBV30 to TRBJ2-2; D possibly corresponds to TRBD2 (5 bases). The length of the CDR3 is 14 residues. CDR1 GTSNPN and CDR2 SVGIG come from the germline V gene (reference sequence). V shed 3 bases and J shed 4 bases, with 12 bases lying between them. The CDR3 sequence is CAWRPGILTGELFF. Written as DNA, the CDR3 is TGTGCCTGGAGGCCCGGGATCCTCACCGGGGAGCTGTTTTTT. Full variable domain (rest looked up from reference TRBV30 and TRBJ2-2): SQTIHQWPATLVQPVGSPLSLECTVEGTSNPNLYWYRQAAGRGLQLLFYSVGIGQISSEVPQNLSASRPQDRQFILSSKKLLLSDSGFYLCAWRPGILTGELFFGEGSRLTVL.

V is TRBV7-2 and J is TRBJ2-1; no firm D call. The length of the CDR3 is 11 residues. V lost 5 bases and J 10 bases, leaving 9 bases between the germline ends. The germline V gene has CDR1 SGHTA and CDR2 FQGNSA. This CDR3 reads CASSARYEQFF. The CDR3 DNA follows: TGTGCCAGCAGCGCTCGCTACGAGCAGTTCTTC. Looking up the rest from reference TRBV7-2 and TRBJ2-1 gives the full variable domain: GAGVSQSPSNKVTEKGKDVELRCDPISGHTALYWYRQSLGQGLEFLIYFQGNSAPDKSGLPSDRFSAERTGGSVSTLTIQRTQQEDSAVYLCASSARYEQFFGPGTRLTVL.

V is TRBV2 and J is TRBJ2-7, with a possible D match to TRBD2 (5 bases). The germline CDR1 and CDR2 sequences are SNHLY and FYNNEI. Trimming cost V 11 bases and J 3 bases, with 29 bases left between them. The CDR3 covers 17 residues. The chain's CDR3 is CACTRMEETVGIYEQYF. Here the CDR3 DNA reads TGTGCCTGTACTAGGATGGAGGAAACGGTTGGGATCTACGAGCAGTACTTC.

There are a few counts of this clonotype. The V call is TRBV21-1, the J call TRBJ2-1; the D call TRBD1 from the table was never checked on the DNA. TRBV21-1 has pseudogene status. This CDR3 has 17 amino acids. The chain's CDR3 is CASSKHRERSSYNEQFF. DNA for the CDR3: TGTGCCAGCAGCAAACACAGGGAGCGTAGCTCCTACAATGAGCAGTTCTTC.

The genes are TRBV24-1 and TRBJ2-2; a possible D gene is TRBD2 (5 bases). The germline V gene has CDR1 KGHDR and CDR2 SFDVKD. The germline V and J ends were trimmed by 5 bases and 4 bases, with 16 bases remaining between them. This CDR3 has 16 residues. CDR3 region: CATSAQAEGGTGELFF. Written as DNA, the CDR3 is TGTGCCACCAGTGCTCAAGCGGAAGGCGGCACCGGGGAGCTGTTTTTT.

This clonotype has only a few counts. This chain links TRBV30 with TRBJ1-1; the match to TRBD1 covers 7 bases. V was clipped by 5 bases and J by 5 bases; unmatched bases: 8. CDR3 length: 13 amino acids. The germline CDR1 and CDR2 sequences are GTSNPN and SVGIG (reference sequence). The CDR3 is CAWSGQSYTEAFF. Here the CDR3 DNA reads TGTGCCTGGTCGGGACAGAGTTATACTGAAGCTTTCTTT.

As to this clonotype: It may be a read error: a sequence one base away is much more abundant. The chain employs TRBV20-1 and TRBJ1-4; the match to TRBD1 covers 7 bases. Looked up from germline, CDR1 is DFQATT and CDR2 is SNEGSKA (reference sequence). The CDR3 runs 12 residues. The CDR3 is CRAIDRDEKLFF. In nucleotides, the CDR3 is TGCAGGGCTATCGACAGGGATGAAAAACTGTTTTTT.